This TCR beta chain was obtained from a study of cytomegalovirus exposure and HLA in healthy donors. Study-level points and caveats: Among TCR sequences, most were rare, though some public TCRs appeared in many donors. Reports indicated that the classifier achieved high specificity and sensitivity in diagnosing cytomegalovirus status. Overall, roughly 170 TCR beta chains were annotated as cytomegalovirus-associated.

Here immunoSEQ multiplex PCR was the method, and the copy in TCRdb shows in-frame clones only, minus some. The sample lists under 250,000 clones, less than 90% occurring once. Germline V lookup: CDR1 MNHNY, CDR2 SVGAGI (reference sequence). This CDR3 is 15 amino acids long. V was clipped by 0 bases and J by 5 bases; unmatched bases: 1. On this clone: Its antigen is not identified. This sample also contains other DNA sequences that code for the same CDR3.

The J gene is TRBJ1-1, the V gene TRBV6-6; TRBD1 agrees at 12 bases. The TCR sequence derives from a woman aged 18-29 years in good health and CMV-seronegative. What was sequenced was PBMCs. The CDR3 protein is CASSYSGQGATEAFF. CDR3 in DNA: TGTGCCAGCAGTTACTCGGGACAGGGGGCAACTGAAGCTTTCTTT.